The 32 T cell receptor beta chains below all came from one sample that was sequenced in a study of neurological immune-mediated disorders. In TCRdb, the 5' RACE reads were re-called with MiXCR into one record per CDR3 protein. The sample lists under 75,000 distinct CDR3 sequences; about 3.3% were seen once. Input material: PBMCs. The receptor set was obtained from a woman aged 55-75 years with multiple sclerosis.

This clonotype was observed many times. The chain combines TRBV7-2 with TRBJ2-3, with 7 bases that match TRBD1. The CDR3 is 13 residues long. V trimming: 3 bases; J trimming: 7 bases; junction bases outside the gene matches: 4. Germline assignment: CDR1 SGHTA and CDR2 FQGNSA. CDR3 loop: CASSLRGPNTQYF. In DNA, the CDR3 is TGTGCCAGCAGCTTGAGGGGGCCGAATACGCAGTATTTT.

This clonotype was found many times. The chain couples TRBV7-2 to TRBJ1-2; 7 bases fit TRBD1. The CDR3 totals 14 residues. V lost 0 bases and J lost 4; bases outside the gene matches: 2. The germline V gene encodes CDR1 SGHTA and CDR2 FQGNSA. This chain's CDR3 is CASSLAQGTYGYTF. As DNA, the CDR3 is TGTGCCAGCAGCTTAGCACAGGGGACCTATGGCTACACCTTC.

This clonotype was recorded at least ten times. The chain is built from TRBV4-1 and TRBJ2-7; no clear D. CDR1 and CDR2 (germline): MGHRA, YSYEKL. V lost 1 base, J lost 5 bases, and 12 bases lay in between. This CDR3 region has 14 residues. CDR3 sequence: CASSQAPRLDEQYF. The CDR3 nucleotides read TGCGCCAGCAGCCAAGCCCCGCGGTTGGACGAGCAGTACTTC.

This clonotype has a count of ten or more. CDR3 nucleotides: TGTGCCAGCAGCTTCTACGCAGATACGCAGTATTTT. Translation: CASSFYADTQYF. The chain uses TRBV7-2 and TRBJ2-3; no clear D. Between the trimmed V and J ends, which lost 3 bases and 4 bases, there was a span of 5 bases. Germline V CDR1 and CDR2: SGHTA, FQGNSA. The CDR3 has 12 residues.

This clonotype has ten or more counts. The chain joins TRBV28 to TRBJ2-7, with D possibly TRBD1 on 6 matching bases. In germline, CDR1 is MDHEN, CDR2 SYDVKM. V lost 8 bases, J lost 4 bases, and 15 bases lay in between. The CDR3 spans 13 residues. DNA for the CDR3: TGTGCCAGCGCTGACGTAGGGGGATACGAGCAGTACTTC. Amino acids: CASADVGGYEQYF.

This clonotype was detected a few times. This chain links TRBV12-3 or TRBV12-4 with TRBJ2-4; D may be TRBD2 (5 bases). The CDR3 sequence is 14 residues long. Trimming stripped 3 bases from V and 2 bases from J, with 8 bases between. CDR3 nucleotide sequence: TGTGCCAGCAGTTTGGCGGGCACCAAAAACATTCAGTACTTC. Translated, it gives CASSLAGTKNIQYF.

A word on this clonotype: With a much larger clone just one base away, this may be a read error. The CDR3 does not close with the conserved phenylalanine or tryptophan, likely indicating a read error. The chain couples TRBV12-3 or TRBV12-4 to TRBJ2-4, with 7 nucleotides matching TRBD1. V trimming: 5 bases; J trimming: 0 bases; junction bases outside the gene matches: 7. The CDR3 runs to 16 residues. CDR3 sequence reads: CASSPRDRLAKNIQYC. CDR3 in DNA: TGTGCCAGCAGTCCTCGGGACAGATTAGCCAAAAACATTCAGTACTGC.

Turning to this clonotype: The conserved closing phenylalanine or tryptophan is absent in this CDR3, likely reflecting a read error. The chain recombines TRBV20-1 with TRBJ2-3; 8 bases line up with TRBD1. The V gene's germline CDR1 is DFQATT and CDR2 SNEGSKA (reference sequence). The CDR3 runs to 15 residues. The V gene end was trimmed by 1 base and the J gene end by 4 bases; junction bases not matched to a gene: 7. CDR3 residues: CSARGGDRLSDTQYI. The CDR3 DNA follows: TGCAGTGCTAGAGGGGGGGACAGGCTTTCAGATACGCAGTATATT.

This clonotype was observed at least ten times. The chain has TRBV12-3 or TRBV12-4 and TRBJ2-3; no firm D call. V lost 1 base and J 7 bases, leaving 12 bases between the germline ends. The CDR3 is 14 amino acids. The CDR3 protein is CASSLGARSYTQYF. The CDR3 nucleotides are TGTGCCAGCAGTTTAGGGGCTAGGTCCTATACGCAGTATTTT.

This clonotype was seen ten or more times. The chain joins TRBV15 to TRBJ1-1; D might be TRBD1 (6 bases). Germline CDR1 LNHNV, CDR2 YYDKDF (reference sequence). CDR3 length equals 14 residues. Trimming pared 0 bases from V and 5 bases from J, leaving 10 bases between. Here the CDR3 reads CATSREVGGTEAFF. For the CDR3, the DNA is TGTGCCACCAGCAGAGAGGTAGGGGGTACTGAAGCTTTCTTT.

Concerning this clonotype itself: Since a much larger clone is just one base distant, this may be a read error. The gene calls are TRBV15 and TRBJ1-5; D gene unclear. Germline V lookup: CDR1 LNHNV, CDR2 YYDKDF (reference sequence). The CDR3 runs to 15 residues. The CDR3 sequence: CATSREGQGWQPQNF. The CDR3 bases are TGTGCCACCAGCAGAGAAGGTCAAGGGTGGCAGCCCCAGAATTTT.

This clonotype has at least ten counts. The chain is built from TRBV5-1 and TRBJ1-1, with D uncertain. The CDR3 consists of 14 residues. Germline CDR1 and CDR2: SGHRS and YFSETQ. V dropped 4 bases and J dropped 2 bases, with 12 bases sitting between them. The DNA for the CDR3 is TGCGCCAGCAGCATGGCCCCCTCTAACACTGAAGCTTTCTTT. The encoded protein is CASSMAPSNTEAFF.

This clonotype was observed many times. J is TRBJ1-5 and V is TRBV12-3 or TRBV12-4, with D maybe TRBD1 (5 bases). The V end was cut by 3 bases, the J end by 0 bases, with 24 bases between. This CDR3 has 20 residues. This CDR3 reads CASSFLGWGSARYSNQPQHF. The CDR3 DNA reads as TGTGCCAGCAGTTTTTTAGGGTGGGGGTCGGCCAGATATAGCAATCAGCCCCAGCATTTT.

The genes are TRBV12-3 or TRBV12-4 and TRBJ1-5; D is unresolved. V was clipped by 6 bases and J by 0 bases, with 15 bases between them. The CDR3 length is 16 residues. The CDR3 bases are TGTGCCAGCAGCCCTACCCTCTCCTATAGCAATCAGCCCCAGCATTTT. Its protein is CASSPTLSYSNQPQHF.

The sample holds many counts of this clonotype. This chain links TRBV20-1 with TRBJ2-1; TRBD1 is a possible D gene (5 bases). The ends were cut back, 4 bases at V and 4 bases at J, with 14 bases in the middle. Germline V lookup: CDR1 DFQATT, CDR2 SNEGSKA (reference sequence). The CDR3 is 14 amino acids. The CDR3 coding sequence is TGCAGTGCTAAGGGGCAGGAAGATTACAATGAGCAGTTCTTC. Translated, it gives CSAKGQEDYNEQFF.

The sample holds many counts of this clonotype. J is TRBJ2-6 and V is TRBV7-6; no reliable D call. There are 15 residues in the CDR3. The germline gives CDR1 SGHVS, CDR2 FNYEAQ. Trimming left V 2 bases short and J 0 bases short, with 5 bases between. CDR3 in DNA: TGTGCCAGCAGCTTATTCCGCTCTGGGGCCAACGTCCTGACTTTC. Residues: CASSLFRSGANVLTF.

The table lists this clonotype with many counts. This chain connects TRBV7-8 to TRBJ2-3; 8 bases line up with TRBD1. Germline V gives CDR1 SGHVS, CDR2 FQNEAQ. The J segment lost 5 bases and the V segment lost 6 bases, leaving 13 bases of the junction unmatched. The CDR3 is 16 residues long. The CDR3 reads CASRPRRDRILDTQYF. CDR3 bases: TGTGCCAGCAGGCCCCGTAGGGACAGGATCTTAGATACGCAGTATTTT.

This clonotype was recorded at least ten times. This chain joins TRBV7-9 and TRBJ2-3; 10 nucleotides agree with TRBD2. The CDR3 is 14 amino acids. The junction had 4 bases not matched to a gene; V was cut back by 6 bases and J by 4 bases. The germline gives CDR1 SEHNR, CDR2 FQNEAQ (reference sequence). The CDR3 DNA follows: TGTGCCAGCAGATCCGGGACTAGCGCAGATACGCAGTATTTT. Translation gives CASRSGTSADTQYF. Full variable domain (outside the CDR3, taken from reference TRBV7-9 and TRBJ2-3): DTGVSQNPRHKITKRGQNVTFRCDPISEHNRLYWYRQTLGQGPEFLTYFQNEAQLEKSRLLSDRFSAERPKGSFSTLEIQRTEQGDSAMYLCASRSGTSADTQYFGPGTRLTVL.

This clonotype was counted ten times or more. V gene TRBV4-1 combines with J gene TRBJ1-1; no reliable D call. With 4 bases removed from V and 1 base from J, the gap between germline ends came to 13 bases. The germline V gene encodes CDR1 MGHRA and CDR2 YSYEKL. There are 15 residues in the CDR3. DNA for the CDR3: TGCGCCAGCAGCCTGCGCCGAGTAGGGAACACTGAAGCTTTCTTT. Its protein is CASSLRRVGNTEAFF.

This clonotype came up many times. The chain combines TRBV6-2 or TRBV6-3 with TRBJ1-1; 7 positions agree with TRBD1. CDR1 is MNHEY, CDR2 SVGEGT, per germline. This CDR3 is 13 amino acids long. The junction had 8 bases not matched to a gene; V was cut back by 2 bases and J by 11 bases. For the CDR3, the DNA is TGTGCCAGCAGTTACCGAGGTGGGACAGACGCTTTCTTT. Translated, it gives CASSYRGGTDAFF.

In its sample, this clonotype was seen many times. The chain employs TRBV5-1 and TRBJ2-1; D uncertain. The CDR3 consists of 12 residues. Per germline, CDR1 SGHRS and CDR2 YFSETQ. V was shortened by 3 bases and J by 8 bases, with 9 bases between the two germline ends. CDR3 coding DNA: TGCGCCAGCAGCTGGACGGGCGATGAGCAGTTCTTC. Translating it yields CASSWTGDEQFF.

This clonotype was seen at least ten times. This sequence joins TRBV20-1 and TRBJ2-1, with D hard to call. The CDR3 spans 13 residues. CDR1 and CDR2 from the germline V gene are DFQATT and SNEGSKA (reference sequence). The germline V and J ends were trimmed by 4 bases and 4 bases, with 11 bases remaining between them. CDR3 amino acids: CSAMRPEYNEQFF. The CDR3 DNA reads as TGCAGTGCTATGCGACCAGAATACAATGAGCAGTTCTTC.

Ten or more counts support this clonotype. The chain links TRBV4-2 to TRBJ2-2; 15 bases are shared with TRBD2. This CDR3 is built from 18 residues. The V gene end was trimmed by 4 bases and the J gene end by 2 bases; junction bases not matched to a gene: 5. CDR1 and CDR2 from the germline V gene are LGHNA and YNFKEQ. The CDR3 loop is CASSPRTSGRDNTGELFF. The CDR3 region has the DNA TGTGCCAGCAGCCCCCGGACTAGCGGGAGGGACAACACCGGGGAGCTGTTTTTT.

To note about this clonotype: A much larger clone differs by one base, so this may be a read error. The final CDR3 position lacks the conserved phenylalanine or tryptophan, pointing to a likely read error. CDR3 DNA: TGTGCCAGCAGTGGGGACAGGGGGGAAGAAAAACTGTTTATT. Translating gives CASSGDRGEEKLFI. This chain joins TRBV28 and TRBJ1-4; 11 bases line up with TRBD1. With 5 bases clipped from V and 8 bases from J, the junction kept 4 bases outside the gene matches. Germline lookup yields CDR1 MDHEN and CDR2 SYDVKM. The CDR3 extends over 14 amino acids.

This clonotype was seen repeatedly, ten times or more. J is TRBJ2-2 and V is TRBV9, with D perhaps matching TRBD2 (5 bases). Trimming removed 0 bases at V and 4 bases at J, with 7 bases between. This CDR3 is 14 amino acids long. CDR1 is SGDLS and CDR2 is YYNGEE in the germline V gene. This CDR3 reads CASSVGGSTGELFF. The CDR3 DNA follows: TGTGCCAGCAGCGTAGGTGGGAGCACCGGGGAGCTGTTTTTT.

This clonotype was seen a few times. A much larger clone sits a single nucleotide away, making a read error possible. The rearrangement links TRBV15 to TRBJ1-4; D call uncertain. V dropped 3 bases and J dropped 11 bases, with 13 bases sitting between them. CDR1 and CDR2 (germline): LNHNV, YYDKDF (reference sequence). CDR3 length: 13 amino acids. This CDR3 is CATSRSSTLKLFF. CDR3 nucleotide sequence: TGTGCCACCAGCAGGTCCAGCACGCTGAAACTGTTTTTT. Full variable domain (outside the CDR3, taken from reference TRBV15 and TRBJ1-4): DAMVIQNPRYQVTQFGKPVTLSCSQTLNHNVMYWYQQKSSQAPKLLFHYYDKDFNNEADTPDNFQSRRPNTSFCFLDIRSPGLGDTAMYLCATSRSSTLKLFFGSGTQLSVL.

At least ten counts were recorded for this clonotype. This chain joins TRBV7-2 and TRBJ1-1; 7 bases are shared with TRBD1. The V gene's germline CDR1 is SGHTA and CDR2 FQGNSA. With V trimmed by 5 bases and J by 3 bases, 9 bases remained unmatched. The length of the CDR3 is 15 residues. This CDR3 is CASSAGTDFYTEAFF. The CDR3 region has the DNA TGTGCCAGCAGCGCCGGGACAGACTTCTACACTGAAGCTTTCTTT.

The table lists this clonotype with many counts. The chain recombines TRBV7-2 with TRBJ2-7; 10 bases fit TRBD1. V gave up 1 base and J gave up 4 bases; unmatched junction bases: 1. CDR1 SGHTA and CDR2 FQGNSA come from the germline V gene. CDR3 length: 14 residues. As DNA, the CDR3 is TGTGCCAGCAGCTTAGTGGGACAGGGGTACGAGCAGTACTTC. Residues: CASSLVGQGYEQYF.

This clonotype was detected only a few times. V and J are TRBV20-1 and TRBJ2-1; a weak D match, TRBD2 (6 bases). Germline V lookup: CDR1 DFQATT, CDR2 SNEGSKA (reference sequence). The CDR3 length is 17 residues. Trimming stripped 2 bases from V and 8 bases from J, with 25 bases between. The CDR3: CSARRQTAGPGVDEQFF. In DNA, the CDR3 is TGCAGTGCTAGAAGACAAACGGCGGGCCCGGGAGTGGATGAGCAGTTCTTC.

In this sample, this clonotype turned up many times. The chain's CDR3 is CASSLNSNTEAFF. The CDR3 bases are TGTGCCAGCAGCTTAAATAGTAACACTGAAGCTTTCTTT. V gene TRBV11-3 combines with J gene TRBJ1-1; no firm D call. V lost 2 bases and J 2 bases, leaving 6 bases between the germline ends. Germline loops: CDR1 SGHNT, CDR2 YENEEA. CDR3 length equals 13 residues.

At least ten counts were recorded for this clonotype. The V gene is TRBV6-5, the J gene TRBJ1-6; perhaps TRBD1 as D (5 bases). The CDR3 is 14 amino acids. Germline assignment: CDR1 MNHEY and CDR2 SVGAGI. V gave up 4 bases and J gave up 9 bases, with 13 bases separating them. The CDR3 spells CASSLKTEFSPLHF. The CDR3 DNA reads as TGTGCCAGCAGTTTGAAGACAGAATTTTCACCCCTCCACTTT.

This clonotype was observed many times. The CDR3: CASSLSTGTANEKLFF. The CDR3, as DNA: TGTGCCAGCAGCTTATCCACCGGGACAGCAAATGAAAAACTGTTTTTT. The chain recombines TRBV7-2 with TRBJ1-4, with 7 positions matching TRBD1. Trimming removed 2 bases from V and 5 bases from J; junction bases left unmatched: 8. The CDR3 is made up of 16 amino acids. CDR1 SGHTA and CDR2 FQGNSA come from the germline V gene.